This T cell receptor (beta chain) was captured by sequencing in a study of tumor-infiltrating lymphocytes in primary liver carcinoma (dated by TCRdb to 2017 to 2019). Describing the broader study: Between November 2015 and March 2016, 4 or 5 patients in China with histopathologically diagnosed primary liver carcinoma had surgical resection. For each liver tumor, the study sampled five regions along with adjacent normal tissue and blood, and applied TCRbeta repertoire sequencing, expression microarrays and whole-exome sequencing. Tumors of the five patients were stage T1-T3 N0M0 with maximum diameters of roughly 4.2 to 11 cm. Roughly 3.65 to 7.13 million productive TCRbeta reads were obtained per sample, and no significant difference in read depth was found between tissue types. The five patients, three men and two women aged 30 to 69 years, had hepatocellular carcinoma (four) or combined HCC and intrahepatic cholangiocarcinoma (one). A total of about 35 specimens from 5 patients, comprising approximately 25 tumor regions, 5 adjacent noncancerous liver tissues and 5 peripheral blood samples, were covered by TCRbeta repertoire sequencing. High reproducibility was observed for the technical replicate repertoires, with mean shared-clone rates approximately 0.92 and correlation coefficients above 0.95. Summary of the overall study and its limitations: Consistent with antigen-driven expansion, pairs of tumor regions showed higher repertoire overlap (mean around 35%) than either tumor-adjacent pairs (roughly 17%) or tumor-blood pairs (around 15%). The study included only a handful of patients, and the authors note findings should be validated in a larger study. Because only the TCR beta chain was sequenced and unpaired alpha chains were not captured, true repertoire diversity is likely underestimated. Since the samples were bulk and unsorted, there was no way to compare CD4+ and CD8+ T cell repertoires. The top 250 clones made up a significantly larger repertoire fraction in tumors than in blood (p = 0.039).

Blood RNA was extracted from unsorted whole blood using TRIzol reagent, and germline DNA was obtained with the DNeasy Blood & Tissue kit. Chronic HBV infection was present in the patients, and the patients were treatment-naive at sampling. Approximately 3.8 milliliters of peripheral blood were collected into K2EDTA tubes before surgery. This clonotype appeared many times. Its antigen is currently not known. Base-call qualities are not available, and no considerably larger clone is one nucleotide away. A constant-region primer and ProtoScript II reverse transcriptase were used to reverse-transcribe TCRbeta-specific cDNA from roughly 0.5 ug total RNA. The TCRbeta libraries were prepared through three rounds of nested multiplex PCR following a slightly modified ARM-PCR procedure. Sample barcodes and Illumina adapters were added in a final 25-cycle PCR with Deep VentR polymerase. Before sequencing, amplicons of 200-500 bp were gel-purified using a QIAquick gel extraction kit. The TCRbeta amplicons were sequenced with 250-bp paired-end reads on an Illumina HiSeq 2500. Regarding the original processing steps: To recover full CDR3 sequences, reads were quality-trimmed using Trimmomatic v0.33 and paired reads were then merged using FLASH v1.2.11. V, D and J germline segments were assigned to the rearranged TCRbeta sequences using MiGEC v1.2.1b. Clonotype statistics and Shannon-Wiener diversity indices were computed with VDJtools v1.0.0. To cut down on sampling bias, every analysis after diversity analysis relied on just the 250 most abundant clonotypes from each sample. The raw public reads went through TCRdb reprocessing: fastp at Q25, MiXCR clone calling, in-frame beta chains kept. Identical CDR3 protein sequences are pooled into one entry, listed with their most common genes and DNA. These V and J calls originate from TCRdb's pipeline instead of the authors' own analysis. The sample yields hundreds of thousands of distinct CDR3 sequences; 58% were counted once. In total, the top ten clones hold 15% to 20% of the sample.

The origin of this receptor is a woman in her thirties with primary liver carcinoma and hepatitis B virus infection. Sequencing used peripheral blood.

The DNA sequence is given as TGTGCCAGCAGTTACCGGACAGGGGGCTACAATGAGCAGTTCTTC. This translates into CASSYRTGGYNEQFF. The chain couples TRBV6-5 to TRBJ2-1, with TRBD1 matching 10 junction bases. Including cysteine and phenylalanine, the CDR3 has 15 amino acids. Only the CDR3 portion is preserved as DNA: 45 bases, with reading frame beginning at the first base. CDR1 and CDR2, per the germline V gene, are MNHEY and SVGAGI. Relative to germline, V is missing 2 bases and J is missing 3 bases, with 1 base of the junction outside any gene match.